This entry features one T cell receptor beta chain sequence. What this receptor recognizes is not known. No base-level quality is on record; no much larger clone is a single base apart. The data were taken from a study of blood T cell repertoires in COVID-19 (dated by TCRdb to about 2020). Notes on the research overall: Collaborator samples came from the United States, Italy and Spain and covered acute and convalescent phases of COVID-19. Where HLA class I and class II types were available, the types were taken from metadata supplied by the sample provider, not from assay-based typing. The prospective study material was composed of cDNA or gDNA derived from T cells, B-cell-depleted T cells, or PBMCs. The samples were drawn from two sources: the first 160 participants of the ongoing ImmuneRACE study, and over 1,000 subjects contributed by 6 global collaborators. A de-identified subject ID, COVID-19 status, age in years and sex were almost always included in the sample metadata. Deeply sampled blood TCRbeta repertoires from subjects exposed to, actively infected with, or recovered from COVID-19 were included in the dataset. The repertoires were released in a freely available public database meant as a resource for research on the immune response to SARS-CoV-2. Overall results and qualifications from the work: How much clinical and demographic metadata was included differed by source and by participant, and the metadata was provided uncurated.

Participants in the prospective study were enrolled through a virtual design, were aged roughly 18 to 100 years, and lived in under 25 United States geographic areas. In the prospective study, cohorts were assigned on the basis of participant-reported clinical history obtained from a screening survey and a study questionnaire. Recovered participants in ImmuneRACE Cohort 3 were defined as having two consecutive negative NP/OP PCR tests, clearance from a healthcare professional, or resolution of symptoms. Mobile phlebotomists in the prospective study collected whole blood, serum and a nasopharyngeal or oropharyngeal swab from every participant. Participants in the prospective study had the option to provide additional blood draws and questionnaires over an approximately 2-month period. Before DNA extraction, blood samples from the prospective study were shipped at room temperature or frozen. CDR1 is given as SNHLY and CDR2 as FYNNEI, both from the germline V gene. A distance of 10 bases separates the germline ends of V and J, which lose 4 bases and 3 bases respectively. The CDR3 holds 14 amino acids from the cysteine to the phenylalanine. Only the CDR3 region is kept as DNA, spanning 42 bases read in frame from base 1.

The immunoSEQ Assay, a bias-controlled multiplex PCR, was used to amplify TCRbeta CDR3 regions from genomic DNA. The paper's processing steps were these. The number of nucleated cells in each sample was estimated from the amplification of reference gene primers within the assay. Sequence reads were collapsed and filtered to measure the absolute abundance of every unique TCRbeta CDR3 rearrangement. For each sample, productive Simpson clonality was calculated by taking the square root of Simpson's diversity index across productive rearrangements. In its TCRdb copy, this immuneACCESS table keeps in-frame sequences only and misses some clones. Where compared with another copy, unresolved V genes explain less than half of these, and the others have no known cause. V and J calls and clone size are copied from that table; D and trimming were computed from the DNA. The sample table holds under 350,000 clones, of which approximately 89% were seen once. Jointly, the top ten make up around 1.9% of the sample.

The sample consisted of PBMCs or T cells enriched from blood (not recorded which). This chain joins TRBV2 to TRBJ1-5; the D segment could be TRBD1, given 6 matching bases. This sequence originates from a woman between 55 and 75 years old who had recovered from COVID-19. CDR3 sequence: CASSGRTANQPQHF. The nucleotides are TGTGCCAGCAGTGGAAGGACAGCCAATCAGCCCCAGCATTTT.